This T cell receptor beta chain was identified during a study of cytomegalovirus exposure and HLA in healthy donors. Study-wide results and caveats: An assumption of roughly uniform sequencing depth across donors underlay the presence/absence analyses.

Germline CDR1 is GTSNPN and CDR2 is SVGIG (reference sequence). The CDR3 runs 16 residues. Trimming took off 0 bases at V and 3 bases at J, with 17 bases between the two ends. A note on this clone: The antigen is not known.

The study ran its PCR with 60 Vbeta and 13 Jbeta primers. Profiling relied on immunoSEQ multiplex PCR, and the TCRdb table lists in-frame clones only, not all of them. Of around 150,000 clones listed, nearly 80% are singletons. V gene TRBV30 combines with J gene TRBJ1-1; D possibly corresponds to TRBD1 (5 bases). Specimen: PBMCs. The TCR comes from a man between 18 and 35 years old in good health and CMV-seropositive. The CDR3 loop is CAWSVNTGRMDTEAFF. The DNA for the CDR3 is TGTGCCTGGAGTGTAAATACAGGCCGAATGGACACTGAAGCTTTCTTT.